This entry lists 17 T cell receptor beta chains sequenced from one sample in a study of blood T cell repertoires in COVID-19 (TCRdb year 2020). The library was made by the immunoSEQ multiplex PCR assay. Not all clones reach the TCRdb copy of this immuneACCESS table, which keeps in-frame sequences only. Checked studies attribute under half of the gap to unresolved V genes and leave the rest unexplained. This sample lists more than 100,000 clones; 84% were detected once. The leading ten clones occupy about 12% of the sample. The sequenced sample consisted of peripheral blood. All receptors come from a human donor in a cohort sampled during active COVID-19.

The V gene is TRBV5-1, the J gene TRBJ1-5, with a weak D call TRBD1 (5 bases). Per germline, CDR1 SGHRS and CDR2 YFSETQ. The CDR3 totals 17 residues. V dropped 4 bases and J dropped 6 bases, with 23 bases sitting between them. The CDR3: CASSPWGGSGSGQPQHF. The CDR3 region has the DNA TGCGCCAGCAGCCCCTGGGGGGGTTCAGGGAGCGGTCAGCCCCAGCATTTT. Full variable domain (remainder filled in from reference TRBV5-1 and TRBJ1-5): KAGVTQTPRYLIKTRGQQVTLSCSPISGHRSVSWYQQTPGQGLQFLFEYFSETQRNKGNFPGRFSGRQFSNSRSEMNVSTLELGDSALYLCASSPWGGSGSGQPQHFGDGTRLSIL.

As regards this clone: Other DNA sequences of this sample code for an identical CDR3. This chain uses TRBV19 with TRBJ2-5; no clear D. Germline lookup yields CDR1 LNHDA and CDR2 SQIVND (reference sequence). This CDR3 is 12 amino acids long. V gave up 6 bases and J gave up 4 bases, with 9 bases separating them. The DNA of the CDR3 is TGTGCCAGTAGACAGTCCGGAGAGACCCAGTACTTC. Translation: CASRQSGETQYF.

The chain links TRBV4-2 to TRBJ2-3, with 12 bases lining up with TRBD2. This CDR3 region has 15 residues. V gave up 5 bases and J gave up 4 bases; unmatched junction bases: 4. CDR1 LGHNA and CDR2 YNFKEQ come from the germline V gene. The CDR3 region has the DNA TGTGCCAGCAGCAAGACTAGCGGGGGATCAGATACGCAGTATTTT. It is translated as CASSKTSGGSDTQYF.

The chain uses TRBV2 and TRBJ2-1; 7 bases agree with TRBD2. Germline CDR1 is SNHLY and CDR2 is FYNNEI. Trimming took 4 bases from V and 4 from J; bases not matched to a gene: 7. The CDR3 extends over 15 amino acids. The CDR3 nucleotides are TGTGCCAGCAGTGGTCGCCTAGCGGCGTACAATGAGCAGTTCTTC. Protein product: CASSGRLAAYNEQFF.

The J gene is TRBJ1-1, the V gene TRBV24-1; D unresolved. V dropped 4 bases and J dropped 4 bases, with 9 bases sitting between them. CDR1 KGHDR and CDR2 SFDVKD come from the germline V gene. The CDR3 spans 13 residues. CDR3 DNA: TGTGCCACCAGTGACCGGGCGGGCACTGAAGCTTTCTTT. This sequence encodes CATSDRAGTEAFF.

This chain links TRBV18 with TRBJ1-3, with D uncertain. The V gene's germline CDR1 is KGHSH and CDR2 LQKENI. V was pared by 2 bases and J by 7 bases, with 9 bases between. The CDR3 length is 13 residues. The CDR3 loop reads CASSPEQSNTIYF. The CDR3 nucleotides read TGTGCCAGCTCACCAGAACAGTCGAACACCATATATTTT.

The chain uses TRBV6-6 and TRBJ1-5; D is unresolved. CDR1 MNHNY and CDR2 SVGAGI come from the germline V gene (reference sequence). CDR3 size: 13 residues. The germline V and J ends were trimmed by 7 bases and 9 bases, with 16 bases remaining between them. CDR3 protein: CASTPGSLGPQHF. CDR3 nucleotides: TGTGCCAGCACCCCCGGGAGTTTGGGGCCCCAGCATTTT.

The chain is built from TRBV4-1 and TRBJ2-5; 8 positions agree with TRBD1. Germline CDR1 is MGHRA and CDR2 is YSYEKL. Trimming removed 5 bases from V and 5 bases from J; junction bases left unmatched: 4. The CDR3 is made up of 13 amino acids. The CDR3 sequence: CASSFRQGETQYF. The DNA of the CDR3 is TGCGCCAGCAGCTTTCGACAGGGGGAGACCCAGTACTTC.

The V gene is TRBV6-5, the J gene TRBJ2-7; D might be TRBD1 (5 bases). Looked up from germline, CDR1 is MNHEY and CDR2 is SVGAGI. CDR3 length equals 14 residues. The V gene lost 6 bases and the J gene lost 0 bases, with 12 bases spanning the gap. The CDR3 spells CASRQTASSYEQYF. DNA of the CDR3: TGTGCCAGCAGACAGACAGCTAGCTCCTACGAGCAGTACTTC.

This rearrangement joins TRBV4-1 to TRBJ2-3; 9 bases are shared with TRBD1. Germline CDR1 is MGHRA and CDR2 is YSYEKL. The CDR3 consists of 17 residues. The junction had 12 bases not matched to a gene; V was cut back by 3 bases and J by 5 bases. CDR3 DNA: TGCGCCAGCAGCCACGCTGTCCCGGGACAGGGTATAGATACGCAGTATTTT. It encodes CASSHAVPGQGIDTQYF.

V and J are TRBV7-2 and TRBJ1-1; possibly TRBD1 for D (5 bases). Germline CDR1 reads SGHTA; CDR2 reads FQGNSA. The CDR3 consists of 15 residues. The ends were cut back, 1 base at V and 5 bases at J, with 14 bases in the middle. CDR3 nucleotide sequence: TGTGCCAGCAGCTTAGGCCCGCCAGGGTTGACTGAAGCTTTCTTT. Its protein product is CASSLGPPGLTEAFF.

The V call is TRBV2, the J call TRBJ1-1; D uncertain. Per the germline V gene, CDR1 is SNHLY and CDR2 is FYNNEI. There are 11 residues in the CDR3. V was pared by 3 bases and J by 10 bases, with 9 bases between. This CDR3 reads CASSERLRAFF. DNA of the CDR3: TGTGCCAGCAGTGAGAGGTTAAGAGCTTTCTTT.

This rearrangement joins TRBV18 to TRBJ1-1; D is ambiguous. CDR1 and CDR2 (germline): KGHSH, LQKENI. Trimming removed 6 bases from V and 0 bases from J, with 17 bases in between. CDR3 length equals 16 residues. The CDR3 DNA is TGTGCCAGCTCCCGGATATCCGACGGGATGAACACTGAAGCTTTCTTT. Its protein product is CASSRISDGMNTEAFF.

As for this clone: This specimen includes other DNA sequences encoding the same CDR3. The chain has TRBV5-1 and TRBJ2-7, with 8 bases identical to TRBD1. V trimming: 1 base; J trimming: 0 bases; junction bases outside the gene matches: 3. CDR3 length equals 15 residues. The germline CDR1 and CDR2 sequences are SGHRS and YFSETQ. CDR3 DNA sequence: TGCGCCAGCAGCTTGCGACAGGGGAGCTCCTACGAGCAGTACTTC. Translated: CASSLRQGSSYEQYF.

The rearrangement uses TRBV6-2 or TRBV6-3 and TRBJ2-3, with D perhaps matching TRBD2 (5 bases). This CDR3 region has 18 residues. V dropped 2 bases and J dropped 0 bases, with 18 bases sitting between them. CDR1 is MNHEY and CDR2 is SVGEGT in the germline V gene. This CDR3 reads CASSYDVGSEISTDTQYF. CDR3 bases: TGTGCCAGCAGTTACGACGTCGGTAGCGAGATTAGCACAGATACGCAGTATTTT.

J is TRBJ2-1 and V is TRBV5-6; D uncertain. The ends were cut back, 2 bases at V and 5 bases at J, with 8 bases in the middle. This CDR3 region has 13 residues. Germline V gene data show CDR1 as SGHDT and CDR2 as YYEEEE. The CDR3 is CASSFPGDNEQFF. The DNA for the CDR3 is TGTGCCAGCAGCTTCCCAGGCGACAATGAGCAGTTCTTC.

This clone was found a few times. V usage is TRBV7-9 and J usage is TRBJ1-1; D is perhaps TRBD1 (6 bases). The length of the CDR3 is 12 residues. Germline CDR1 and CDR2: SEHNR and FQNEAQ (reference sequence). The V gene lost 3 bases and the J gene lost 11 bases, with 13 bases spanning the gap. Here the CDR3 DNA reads TGTGCCAGCAGCTTGAGTGGGGGCTGGGCTTTCTTT. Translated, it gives CASSLSGGWAFF.